This TCR beta chain was documented in a study of CD8 T cells in Susac syndrome. Sequencing of TCR beta was undertaken in CD8+ and CD4+ T cells derived from blood. CDR3 size: 15 residues. Germline trimming cut 4 bases from V and 1 base from J; bases unmatched to any gene: 3. Germline lookup yields CDR1 SGDLS and CDR2 YYNGEE. Random hexamers were used to reverse transcribe roughly 0.45 to 1 ug of RNA. TCR beta CDR3 was amplified by immunoSEQ covering 54 Vbeta and 13 Jbeta. In TCRdb, the immunoSEQ multiplex PCR reads were re-called with MiXCR into one record per CDR3 protein. Here the sample spans 160,000 or so distinct CDR3 sequences, approximately 95% being singletons.

The chain combines TRBV9 with TRBJ2-3; TRBD2 agrees at 10 bases. The source is a human donor with multiple sclerosis. The specimen sequenced was CD8+ T cells from PBMCs. The CDR3 nucleotides read TGTGCCAGCAGCATAGCGGGAGGACGCACAGATACGCAGTATTTT. Encoded protein: CASSIAGGRTDTQYF.